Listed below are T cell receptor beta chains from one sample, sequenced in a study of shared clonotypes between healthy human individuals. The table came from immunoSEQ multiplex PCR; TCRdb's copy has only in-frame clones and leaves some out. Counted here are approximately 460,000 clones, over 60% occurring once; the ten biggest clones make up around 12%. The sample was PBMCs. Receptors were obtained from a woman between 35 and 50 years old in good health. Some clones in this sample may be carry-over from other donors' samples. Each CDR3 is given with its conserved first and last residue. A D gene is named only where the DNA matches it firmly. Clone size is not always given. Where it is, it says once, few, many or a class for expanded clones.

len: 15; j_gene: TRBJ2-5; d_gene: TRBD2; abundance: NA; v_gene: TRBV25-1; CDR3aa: CASSLHGGTGETQYF; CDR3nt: TGTGCCAGCAGCCTCCACGGGGGGACCGGGGAGACCCAGTACTTC
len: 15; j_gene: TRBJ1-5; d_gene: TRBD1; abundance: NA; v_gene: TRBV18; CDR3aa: CASSPRTGDNQPQHF; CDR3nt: TGTGCCAGCTCACCCCGGACAGGGGACAATCAGCCCCAGCATTTT
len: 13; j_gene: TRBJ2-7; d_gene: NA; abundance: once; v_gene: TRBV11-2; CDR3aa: CASSLGNSYEQYF; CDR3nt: TGTGCCAGCAGCTTGGGGAACTCCTACGAGCAGTACTTC
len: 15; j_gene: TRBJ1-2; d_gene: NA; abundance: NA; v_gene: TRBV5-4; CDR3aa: CASSSGSASGYGYTF; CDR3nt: TGTGCCAGCAGCTCCGGGTCGGCATCGGGCTATGGCTACACCTTC
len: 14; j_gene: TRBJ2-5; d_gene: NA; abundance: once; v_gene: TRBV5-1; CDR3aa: CASSRRQTQETQYF; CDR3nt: TGCGCCAGCTCAAGGAGGCAGACCCAAGAGACCCAGTACTTC
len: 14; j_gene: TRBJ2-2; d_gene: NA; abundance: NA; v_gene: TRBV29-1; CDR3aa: CSGGTGVGTGELFF; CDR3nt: TGCAGCGGGGGTACGGGAGTCGGCACCGGGGAGCTGTTTTTT
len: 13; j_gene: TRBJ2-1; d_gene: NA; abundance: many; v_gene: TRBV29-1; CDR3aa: CSVSTRSYNEQFF; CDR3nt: TGCAGCGTTTCGACTAGATCTTACAATGAGCAGTTCTTC
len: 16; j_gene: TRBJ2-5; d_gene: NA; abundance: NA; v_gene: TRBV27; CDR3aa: CASSLRVFGHQETQYF; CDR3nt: TGTGCCAGCAGTTTAAGGGTGTTTGGGCATCAAGAGACCCAGTACTTC
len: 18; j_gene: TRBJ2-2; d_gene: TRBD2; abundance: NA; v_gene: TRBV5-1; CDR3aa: CASRLVYSRLAHTGELFF; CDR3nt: TGCGCCAGCAGACTTGTCTACTCGAGACTAGCGCACACCGGGGAGCTGTTTTTT
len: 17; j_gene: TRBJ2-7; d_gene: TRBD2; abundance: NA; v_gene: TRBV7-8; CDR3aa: CASSLLDPTSGTYEQYF; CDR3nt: TGTGCCAGCAGCTTGCTGGATCCGACTAGCGGTACCTACGAGCAGTACTTC
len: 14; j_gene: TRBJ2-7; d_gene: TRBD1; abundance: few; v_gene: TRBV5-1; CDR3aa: CASSEQGRGYEQYF; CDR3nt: TGCGCCAGCAGCGAACAGGGGCGAGGCTACGAGCAGTACTTC
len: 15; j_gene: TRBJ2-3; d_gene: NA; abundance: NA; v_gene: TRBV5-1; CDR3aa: CASSLAPGLSDTQYF; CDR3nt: TGCGCCAGCAGCTTGGCCCCGGGACTCTCGGATACGCAGTATTTT
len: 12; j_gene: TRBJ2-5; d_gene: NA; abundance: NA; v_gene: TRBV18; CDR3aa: CASSPNQETQYF; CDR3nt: TGTGCCAGCTCACCGAACCAAGAGACCCAGTACTTC
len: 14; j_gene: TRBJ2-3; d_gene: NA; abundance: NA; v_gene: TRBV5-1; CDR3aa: CASSSHTSTDTQYF; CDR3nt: TGCGCCAGCAGCTCCCACACTAGCACAGATACGCAGTATTTT
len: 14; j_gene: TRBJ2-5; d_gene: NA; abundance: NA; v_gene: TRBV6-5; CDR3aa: CASRSLGFGETQYF; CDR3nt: TGTGCCAGCAGAAGCCTAGGATTCGGGGAGACCCAGTACTTC
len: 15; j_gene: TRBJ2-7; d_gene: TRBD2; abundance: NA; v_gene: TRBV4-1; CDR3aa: CASSRGRGGVDEQYF; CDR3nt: TGCGCCAGCAGCCGGGGACGGGGGGGCGTCGACGAGCAGTACTTC
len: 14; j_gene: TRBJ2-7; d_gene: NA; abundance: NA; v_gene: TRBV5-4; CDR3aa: CASSSGTQGIEQYF; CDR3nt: TGTGCCAGCAGCTCCGGGACCCAGGGGATCGAGCAGTACTTC
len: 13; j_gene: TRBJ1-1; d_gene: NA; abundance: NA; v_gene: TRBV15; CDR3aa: CATSSQGNTEAFF; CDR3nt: TGTGCCACCAGCAGTCAGGGAAACACTGAAGCTTTCTTT
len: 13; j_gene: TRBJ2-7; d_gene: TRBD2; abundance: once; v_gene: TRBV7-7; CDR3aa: CASSRSSGTAQYF; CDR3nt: TGTGCTAGCAGCCGTAGTAGCGGGACGGCGCAGTACTTC
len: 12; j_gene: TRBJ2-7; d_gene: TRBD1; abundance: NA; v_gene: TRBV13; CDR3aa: CASSHRGYEQYF; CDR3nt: TGTGCCAGCAGCCACAGGGGCTACGAGCAGTACTTC
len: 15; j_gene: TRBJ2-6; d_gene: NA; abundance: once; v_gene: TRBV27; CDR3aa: CASSLRYSGANVLTF; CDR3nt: TGTGCCAGCAGTTTAAGGTACTCTGGGGCCAACGTCCTGACTTTC
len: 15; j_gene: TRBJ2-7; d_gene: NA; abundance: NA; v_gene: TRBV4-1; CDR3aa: CASSQEPGIVYEQYF; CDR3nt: TGCGCCAGCAGCCAAGAACCAGGGATTGTCTACGAGCAGTACTTC
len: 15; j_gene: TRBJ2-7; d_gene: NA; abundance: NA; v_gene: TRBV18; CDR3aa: CASSAGQGSFNEQYF; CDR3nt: TGTGCCAGCTCCGCGGGCCAGGGCAGTTTTAACGAGCAGTACTTC
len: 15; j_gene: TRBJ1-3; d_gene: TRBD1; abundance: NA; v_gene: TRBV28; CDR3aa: CASDPGQAMGNTIYF; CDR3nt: TGTGCCAGCGACCCGGGACAGGCGATGGGAAACACCATATATTTT
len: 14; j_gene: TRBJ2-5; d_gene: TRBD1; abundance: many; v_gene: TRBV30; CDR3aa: CAWSIGTGGVGQYF; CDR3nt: TGTGCCTGGAGTATAGGGACAGGGGGCGTGGGGCAGTACTTC
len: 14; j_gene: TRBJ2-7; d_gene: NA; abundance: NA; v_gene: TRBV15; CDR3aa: CATSRNRPEGEQYF; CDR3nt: TGTGCCACCAGCAGGAACAGGCCCGAGGGGGAGCAGTACTTC
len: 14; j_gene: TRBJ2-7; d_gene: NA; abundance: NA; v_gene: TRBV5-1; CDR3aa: CASSLTGRINEQYF; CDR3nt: TGCGCCAGCAGCTTGACAGGGCGAATCAACGAGCAGTACTTC
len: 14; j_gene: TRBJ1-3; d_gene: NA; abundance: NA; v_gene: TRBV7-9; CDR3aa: CASTIARGGNTIYF; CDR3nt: TGTGCCAGCACCATTGCAAGGGGAGGAAACACCATATATTTT
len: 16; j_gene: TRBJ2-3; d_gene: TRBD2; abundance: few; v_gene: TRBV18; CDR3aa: CASSPGLAGSTDTQYF; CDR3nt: TGTGCCAGCTCACCAGGGTTAGCGGGAAGCACAGATACGCAGTATTTT
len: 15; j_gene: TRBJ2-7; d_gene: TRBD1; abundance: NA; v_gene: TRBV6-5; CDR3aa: CASSPPTGTGREQYF; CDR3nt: TGTGCCAGCAGCCCACCGACCGGGACAGGGAGAGAGCAGTACTTC
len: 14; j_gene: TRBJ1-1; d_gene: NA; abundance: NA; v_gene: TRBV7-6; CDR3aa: CASSSHPRNTEAFF; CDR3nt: TGTGCCAGCAGCTCCCACCCTCGGAACACTGAAGCTTTCTTT
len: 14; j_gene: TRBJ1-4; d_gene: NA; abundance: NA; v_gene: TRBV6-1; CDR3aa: CASSDFSLNEKLFF; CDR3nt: TGTGCCAGCAGTGATTTCAGCCTGAATGAAAAACTGTTTTTT
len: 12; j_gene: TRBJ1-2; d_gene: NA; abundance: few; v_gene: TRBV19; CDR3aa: CASSTEGYGYTF; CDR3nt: TGTGCCAGTAGTACCGAGGGTTATGGCTACACCTTC
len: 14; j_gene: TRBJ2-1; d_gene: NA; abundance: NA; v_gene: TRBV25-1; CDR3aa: CASSVQQSYNEQFF; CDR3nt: TGTGCCAGCAGTGTGCAGCAGTCCTACAATGAGCAGTTCTTC
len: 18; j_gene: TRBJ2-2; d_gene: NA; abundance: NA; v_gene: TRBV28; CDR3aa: CASSLPRNWRSNTGELFF; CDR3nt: TGTGCCAGCAGTTTACCCCGAAATTGGCGCTCGAACACCGGGGAGCTGTTTTTT
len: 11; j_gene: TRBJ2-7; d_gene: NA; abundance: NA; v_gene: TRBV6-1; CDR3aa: CASSVGFEQYF; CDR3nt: TGTGCCAGCAGTGTTGGGTTCGAGCAGTACTTC
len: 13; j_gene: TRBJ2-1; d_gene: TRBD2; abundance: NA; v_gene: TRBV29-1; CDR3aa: CSVATSGSYEQFF; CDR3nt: TGCAGCGTTGCTACTAGCGGGAGTTATGAGCAGTTCTTC
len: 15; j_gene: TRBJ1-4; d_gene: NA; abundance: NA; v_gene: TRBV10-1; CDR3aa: CASRHDNSTNEKLFF; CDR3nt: TGCGCCAGCAGACACGACAACTCAACTAATGAAAAACTGTTTTTT
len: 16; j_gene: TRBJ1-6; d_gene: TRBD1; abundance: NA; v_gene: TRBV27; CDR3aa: CASSPPGTAPNSPLHF; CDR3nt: TGTGCCAGCAGCCCACCCGGGACAGCGCCCAATTCACCCCTCCACTTT
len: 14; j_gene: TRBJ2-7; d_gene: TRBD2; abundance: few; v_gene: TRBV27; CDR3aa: CASSRLAGEYEQYF; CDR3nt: TGTGCCAGCAGCAGACTAGCGGGAGAGTACGAGCAGTACTTC
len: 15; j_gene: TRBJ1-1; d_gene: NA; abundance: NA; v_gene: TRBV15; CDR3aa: CATSSRGQGSTEAFF; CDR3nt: TGTGCCACCAGCAGTAGAGGGCAGGGTAGCACTGAAGCTTTCTTT
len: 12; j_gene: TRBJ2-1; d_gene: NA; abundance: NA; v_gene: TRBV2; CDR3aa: CASRRESEGQFF; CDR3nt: TGTGCCAGCAGGAGAGAATCCGAAGGGCAGTTCTTC
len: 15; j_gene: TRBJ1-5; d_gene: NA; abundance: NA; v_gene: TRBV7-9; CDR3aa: CASSLGGRGSQPQHF; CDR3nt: TGTGCCAGCAGCTTAGGGGGCAGGGGAAGTCAGCCCCAGCATTTT
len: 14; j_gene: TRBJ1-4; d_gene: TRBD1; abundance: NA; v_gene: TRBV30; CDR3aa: CAWTRTGGDEKLFF; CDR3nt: TGTGCCTGGACTAGGACAGGGGGAGATGAAAAACTGTTTTTT
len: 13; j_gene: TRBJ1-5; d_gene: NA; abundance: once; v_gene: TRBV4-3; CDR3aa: CASSQSLNQPQHF; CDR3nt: TGCGCCAGCAGCCAATCCCTCAATCAGCCCCAGCATTTT
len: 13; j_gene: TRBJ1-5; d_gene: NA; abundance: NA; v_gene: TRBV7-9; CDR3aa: CASSLDGNQPQHF; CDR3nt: TGTGCCAGCAGCTTAGATGGGAATCAGCCCCAGCATTTT